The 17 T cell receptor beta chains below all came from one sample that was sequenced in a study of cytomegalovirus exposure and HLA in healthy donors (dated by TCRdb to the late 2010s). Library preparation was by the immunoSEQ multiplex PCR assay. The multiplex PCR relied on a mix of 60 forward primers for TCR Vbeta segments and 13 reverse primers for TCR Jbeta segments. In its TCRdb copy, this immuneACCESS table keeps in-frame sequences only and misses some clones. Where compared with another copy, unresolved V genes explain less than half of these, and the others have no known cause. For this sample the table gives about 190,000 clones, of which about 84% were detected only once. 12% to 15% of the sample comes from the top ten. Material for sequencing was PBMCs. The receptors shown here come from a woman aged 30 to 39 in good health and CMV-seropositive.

The CDR3 DNA follows: TGCGCCAGCCGTCGGACAGGGTATGATTCACCCCTCCACTTT. Amino acid sequence: CASRRTGYDSPLHF. The J gene is TRBJ1-6, the V gene TRBV5-1; 8 nucleotides align to TRBD1. V lost 7 bases to trimming and J lost 8 bases; unmatched junction nucleotides: 8. This CDR3 is 14 amino acids long. Germline V gene data show CDR1 as SGHRS and CDR2 as YFSETQ.

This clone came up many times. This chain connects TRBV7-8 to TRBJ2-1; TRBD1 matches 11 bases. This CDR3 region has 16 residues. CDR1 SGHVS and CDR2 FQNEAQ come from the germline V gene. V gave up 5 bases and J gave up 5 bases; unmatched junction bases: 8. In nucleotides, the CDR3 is TGTGCCAGCAGCATCCGGACAGGGGGCAAGCACAATGAGCAGTTCTTC. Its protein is CASSIRTGGKHNEQFF.

The DNA for the CDR3 is TGTGCCCGCTATAGCGGGGGGCCCACCTACGAGCAGTACTTC. Its translation: CARYSGGPTYEQYF. This chain joins TRBV30 and TRBJ2-7, with 10 bases lining up with TRBD2. The CDR3 runs to 14 residues. The junction had 9 bases not matched to a gene; V was cut back by 8 bases and J by 2 bases. The germline CDR1 and CDR2 sequences are GTSNPN and SVGIG (reference sequence). Together with reference TRBV30 and TRBJ2-7, the CDR3 gives the full variable domain: SQTIHQWPATLVQPVGSPLSLECTVEGTSNPNLYWYRQAAGRGLQLLFYSVGIGQISSEVPQNLSASRPQDRQFILSSKKLLLSDSGFYLCARYSGGPTYEQYFGPGTRLTVT.

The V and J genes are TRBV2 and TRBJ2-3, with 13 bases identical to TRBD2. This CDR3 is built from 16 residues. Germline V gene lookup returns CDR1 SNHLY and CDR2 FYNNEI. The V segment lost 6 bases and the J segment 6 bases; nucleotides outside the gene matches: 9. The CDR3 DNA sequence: TGTGCCAGCAGGAAACTAGCGGGAGGGGGTCGCGATACGCAGTATTTT. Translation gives CASRKLAGGGRDTQYF.

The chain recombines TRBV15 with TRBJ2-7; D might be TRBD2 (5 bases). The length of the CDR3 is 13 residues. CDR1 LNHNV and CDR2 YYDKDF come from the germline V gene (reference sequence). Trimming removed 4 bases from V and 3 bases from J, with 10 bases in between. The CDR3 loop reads CATSTFRGYEQYF. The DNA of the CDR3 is TGTGCCACCAGCACGTTCCGGGGCTACGAGCAGTACTTC.

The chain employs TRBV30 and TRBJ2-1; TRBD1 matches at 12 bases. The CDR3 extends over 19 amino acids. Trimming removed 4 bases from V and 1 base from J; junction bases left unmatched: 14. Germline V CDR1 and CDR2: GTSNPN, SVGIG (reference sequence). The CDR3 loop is CAWTPGTGGSMRSYNEQFF. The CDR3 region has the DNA TGTGCCTGGACTCCCGGGACAGGGGGCTCAATGAGGTCCTACAATGAGCAGTTCTTC.

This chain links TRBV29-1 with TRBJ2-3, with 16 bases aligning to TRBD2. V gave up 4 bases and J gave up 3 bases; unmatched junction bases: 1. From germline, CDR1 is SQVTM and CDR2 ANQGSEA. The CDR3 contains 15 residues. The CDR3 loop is CSVAGLAGGTDTQYF. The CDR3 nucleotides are TGCAGCGTTGCGGGACTAGCGGGAGGGACAGATACGCAGTATTTT.

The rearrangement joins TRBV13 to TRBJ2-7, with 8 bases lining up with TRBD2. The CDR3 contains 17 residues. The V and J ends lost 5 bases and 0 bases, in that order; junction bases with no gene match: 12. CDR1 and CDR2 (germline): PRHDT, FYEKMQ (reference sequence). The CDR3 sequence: CASSERGSGALSYEQYF. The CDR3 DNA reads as TGTGCCAGCAGCGAAAGGGGTAGCGGGGCCCTCTCCTACGAGCAGTACTTC. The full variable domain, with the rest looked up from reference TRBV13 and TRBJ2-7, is AAGVIQSPRHLIKEKRETATLKCYPIPRHDTVYWYQQGPGQDPQFLISFYEKMQSDKGSIPDRFSAQQFSDYHSELNMSSLELGDSALYFCASSERGSGALSYEQYFGPGTRLTVT.

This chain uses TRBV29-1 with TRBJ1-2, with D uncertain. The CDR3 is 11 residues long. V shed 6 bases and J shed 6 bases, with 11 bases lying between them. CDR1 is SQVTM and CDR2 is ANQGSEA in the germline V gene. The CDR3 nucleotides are TGCAGCGTCTCTCCGAGTAATGGCTACACCTTC. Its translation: CSVSPSNGYTF.

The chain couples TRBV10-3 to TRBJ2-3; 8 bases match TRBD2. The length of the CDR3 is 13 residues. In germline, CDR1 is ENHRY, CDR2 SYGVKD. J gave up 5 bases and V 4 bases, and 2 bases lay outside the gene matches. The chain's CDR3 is CAISGSGEDTQYF. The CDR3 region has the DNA TGTGCCATCAGTGGTAGCGGGGAAGATACGCAGTATTTT.

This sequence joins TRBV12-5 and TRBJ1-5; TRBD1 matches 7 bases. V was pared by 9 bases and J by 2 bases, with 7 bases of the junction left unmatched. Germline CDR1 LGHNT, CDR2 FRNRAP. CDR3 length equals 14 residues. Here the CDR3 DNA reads TGTGCTAGCGAACCCGGGACAGGCAATCAGCCCCAGCATTTT. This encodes CASEPGTGNQPQHF.

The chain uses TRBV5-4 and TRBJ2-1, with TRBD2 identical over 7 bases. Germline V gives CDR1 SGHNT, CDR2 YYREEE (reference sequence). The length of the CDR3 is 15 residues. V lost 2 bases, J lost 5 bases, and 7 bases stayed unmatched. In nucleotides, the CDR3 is TGTGCCAGCAGCTTACCGGGACTATATAACAATGAGCAGTTCTTC. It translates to CASSLPGLYNNEQFF.

The CDR3 spells CATSSSSGRSVADTQYF. CDR3 DNA: TGTGCCACCAGCAGTTCTAGCGGGAGATCAGTTGCAGATACGCAGTATTTT. The chain combines TRBV15 with TRBJ2-3, with TRBD2 matching 10 bases. V was clipped by 3 bases and J by 4 bases; unmatched bases: 10. This CDR3 comprises 17 residues. Germline V gene lookup returns CDR1 LNHNV and CDR2 YYDKDF (reference sequence).

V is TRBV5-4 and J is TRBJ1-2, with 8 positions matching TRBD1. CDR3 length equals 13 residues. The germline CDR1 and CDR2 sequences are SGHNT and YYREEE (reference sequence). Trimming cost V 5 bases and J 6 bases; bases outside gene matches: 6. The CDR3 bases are TGTGCCAGCAGTTTGACAGGGGCGGATGGCTACACCTTC. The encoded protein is CASSLTGADGYTF.

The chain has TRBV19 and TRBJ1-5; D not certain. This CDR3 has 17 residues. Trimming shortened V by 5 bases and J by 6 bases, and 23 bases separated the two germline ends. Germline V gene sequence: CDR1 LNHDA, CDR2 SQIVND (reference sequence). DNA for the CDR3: TGTGCCAGTAGTCAGGAGGTAGGGTCCCCTAACAGTCAGCCCCAGCATTTT. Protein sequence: CASSQEVGSPNSQPQHF.

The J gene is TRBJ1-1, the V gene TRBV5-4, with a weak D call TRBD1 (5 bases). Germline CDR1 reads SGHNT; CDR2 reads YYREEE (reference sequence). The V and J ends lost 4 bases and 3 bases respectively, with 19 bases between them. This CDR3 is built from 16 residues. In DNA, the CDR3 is TGTGCCAGCAGCCCCAAACCCCTCTGGGGCCACACTGAAGCTTTCTTT. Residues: CASSPKPLWGHTEAFF.

The DNA for the CDR3 is TGTGCCAGCAGCGTGACTAGCGGGAGGGCCTACGAGCAGTACTTC. Protein sequence: CASSVTSGRAYEQYF. The V call is TRBV7-9, the J call TRBJ2-7, with 14 bases aligning to TRBD2. This CDR3 has 15 amino acids. Germline loops: CDR1 SEHNR, CDR2 FQNEAQ (reference sequence). Trimming cost V 5 bases and J 2 bases; bases outside gene matches: 2.